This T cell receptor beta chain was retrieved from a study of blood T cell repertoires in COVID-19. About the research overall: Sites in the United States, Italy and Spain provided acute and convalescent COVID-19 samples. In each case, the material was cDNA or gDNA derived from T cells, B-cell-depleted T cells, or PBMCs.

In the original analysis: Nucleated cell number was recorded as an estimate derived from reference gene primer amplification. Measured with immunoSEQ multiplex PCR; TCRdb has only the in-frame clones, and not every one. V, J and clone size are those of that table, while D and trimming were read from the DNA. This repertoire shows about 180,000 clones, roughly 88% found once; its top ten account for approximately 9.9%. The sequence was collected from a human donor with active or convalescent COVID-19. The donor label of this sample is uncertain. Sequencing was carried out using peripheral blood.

The CDR3, as DNA: TGCGCCAGCAGCTGGGGGACAGGGCCCAGCACAGATACGCAGTATTTT. Translation gives CASSWGTGPSTDTQYF. The rearrangement uses TRBV5-1 and TRBJ2-3; TRBD1 aligns across 9 bases. Looked up from germline, CDR1 is SGHRS and CDR2 is YFSETQ. V lost 3 bases and J lost 0; bases outside the gene matches: 5. The CDR3 covers 16 residues.